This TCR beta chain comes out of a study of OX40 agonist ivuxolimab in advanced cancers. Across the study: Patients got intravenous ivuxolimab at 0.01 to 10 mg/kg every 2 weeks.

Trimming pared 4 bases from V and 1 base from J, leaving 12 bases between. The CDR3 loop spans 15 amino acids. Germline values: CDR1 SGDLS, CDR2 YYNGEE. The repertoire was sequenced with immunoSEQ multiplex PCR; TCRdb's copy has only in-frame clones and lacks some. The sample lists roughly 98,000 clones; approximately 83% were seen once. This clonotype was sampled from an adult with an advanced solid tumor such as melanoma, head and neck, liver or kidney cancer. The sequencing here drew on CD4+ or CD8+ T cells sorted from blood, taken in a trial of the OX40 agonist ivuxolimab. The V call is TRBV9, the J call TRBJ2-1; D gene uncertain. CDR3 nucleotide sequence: TGTGCCAGCAGCCCTGAACCCGGATCCTACAATGAGCAGTTCTTC. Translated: CASSPEPGSYNEQFF.